This record covers a single T cell receptor beta chain. Only in-frame clones appear in the TCRdb table, and some are missing; sequencing was by immunoSEQ multiplex PCR. The sample has some 96,000 clones; 80% to 90% are singletons. Per the germline V gene, CDR1 is SGHRS and CDR2 is YFSETQ. The CDR3 runs 15 residues. V lost 0 bases to trimming and J lost 4 bases; unmatched junction nucleotides: 2. This sample is part of a study of radiotherapy plus CTLA-4 blockade in lung cancer. This sequence joins TRBV5-1 and TRBJ2-5, with TRBD2 matching 11 bases. The sample in question was peripheral blood, obtained from a patient treated with radiotherapy plus ipilimumab. The receptor was isolated from a human donor with non-small cell lung cancer that progressed on radiotherapy plus ipilimumab. The CDR3 protein is CASSLALAGGETQYF. CDR3 DNA sequence: TGCGCCAGCAGCTTGGCCCTAGCGGGAGGAGAGACCCAGTACTTC.